This T cell receptor beta chain was recovered during a study of beta chain features in type 1 diabetes. In its sample, this clone was seen a few times. The CDR3 consists of 12 residues. Trimming removed 2 bases from V and 7 bases from J; junction bases left unmatched: 4. The V gene's germline CDR1 is GTSNPN and CDR2 SVGIG (reference sequence). All of the isolated RNA was reverse transcribed, so expressed TCRB transcripts were sequenced. Clones were read by immunoSEQ multiplex PCR, and TCRdb kept only the in-frame ones, dropping some. The table has 200,000 to 250,000 clones, around a quarter seen once.

This TCR derives from a man aged 25 to 40 in good health. The source material was central memory CD4+ T cells from blood. The V call is TRBV30, the J call TRBJ1-2; the match to TRBD1 covers 7 bases. The CDR3 protein is CAWSTGQVGYTF. CDR3 in DNA: TGTGCCTGGAGTACTGGACAGGTTGGCTACACCTTC. The full variable domain, completed using reference TRBV30 and TRBJ1-2, is SQTIHQWPATLVQPVGSPLSLECTVEGTSNPNLYWYRQAAGRGLQLLFYSVGIGQISSEVPQNLSASRPQDRQFILSSKKLLLSDSGFYLCAWSTGQVGYTFGSGTRLTVV.